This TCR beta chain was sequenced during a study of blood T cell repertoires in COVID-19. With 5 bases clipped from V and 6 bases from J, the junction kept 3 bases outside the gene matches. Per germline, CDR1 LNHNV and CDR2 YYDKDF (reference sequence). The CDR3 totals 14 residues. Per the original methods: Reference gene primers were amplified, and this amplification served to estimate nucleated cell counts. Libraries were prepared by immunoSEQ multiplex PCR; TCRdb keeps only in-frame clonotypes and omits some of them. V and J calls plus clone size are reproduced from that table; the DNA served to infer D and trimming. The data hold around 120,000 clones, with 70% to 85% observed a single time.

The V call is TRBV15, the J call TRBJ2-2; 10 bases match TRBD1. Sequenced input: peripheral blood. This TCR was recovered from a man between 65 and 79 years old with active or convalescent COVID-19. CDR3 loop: CATSLGTGAGELFF. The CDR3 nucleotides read TGTGCCACCAGCCTCGGGACAGGGGCCGGGGAGCTGTTTTTT.